The rows below give T cell receptor beta chains drawn from one sample of a study of blood T cell repertoires in COVID-19. The protocol was immunoSEQ multiplex PCR, while the TCRdb copy is restricted to in-frame clones and leaves out a portion. The sample contains about 190,000 clones, 90% of which appear only once. Source material: peripheral blood. The receptors here all came from a man between 50 and 59 years old with acute or convalescent COVID-19. The CDR3 runs from the conserved cysteine through the conserved F or W. A D gene is named only where the DNA matches it firmly. Clone sizes are given selectively: once, few, many, or a class where the clone is expanded.

d_gene	abundance	len	v_gene	j_gene	CDR3nt	CDR3aa
TRBD1	-	19	TRBV7-2	TRBJ2-1	TGTGCCAGCAGCTCACAAGGGACAGGGTTCATGATTCGCTACAATGAGCAGTTCTTC	CASSSQGTGFMIRYNEQFF
TRBD1	-	16	TRBV6-1	TRBJ1-2	TGTGCCAGCAGTGAAGCCGGGACAGGGGTGGGCTATGGCTACACCTTC	CASSEAGTGVGYGYTF
TRBD2	-	15	TRBV7-2	TRBJ2-3	TGTGCCAGCAGCGGCGGGGGGGGGCTCACAGATACGCAGTATTTT	CASSGGGGLTDTQYF
TRBD1	-	13	TRBV10-3	TRBJ2-3	TGTGCCACCCTCGACAGGGCCCCAGATACGCAGTATTTT	CATLDRAPDTQYF
TRBD1	-	16	TRBV5-1	TRBJ1-1	TGCGCCAGCAGCTTTACAGGGGGTGCGATGAACACTGAAGCTTTCTTT	CASSFTGGAMNTEAFF
TRBD1	-	14	TRBV29-1	TRBJ2-7	TGCAGCGTTGAGGGACAGGGGGCGACTACCGAGCAGTACTTC	CSVEGQGATTEQYF
TRBD1	-	13	TRBV7-2	TRBJ1-1	TGTGCCAGCACCCAGGCCAGGGGGTGGAACGCTTTCTTT	CASTQARGWNAFF
-	-	15	TRBV15	TRBJ1-1	TGTGCCACCAGCCAAGCGGACAGCTTGAACACTGAAGCTTTCTTT	CATSQADSLNTEAFF
-	-	13	TRBV27	TRBJ2-7	TGTGCCAGCAGTAACACGGGAGCGGCCGAGCAGTACTTC	CASSNTGAAEQYF
TRBD2	-	17	TRBV18	TRBJ2-7	TGTGCCAGCTCCCACAAGGGGCTAGCGGGAGAACCCTACGAGCAGTACTTC	CASSHKGLAGEPYEQYF
TRBD1	-	15	TRBV5-1	TRBJ2-5	TGCGCCAGCAGCTTGTCCGGACAGGGGAAAGAGACCCAGTACTTC	CASSLSGQGKETQYF
-	-	14	TRBV5-6	TRBJ1-5	TGTGCCAGCAGCTTAAGCGGGCTCGATCAGCCCCAGCATTTT	CASSLSGLDQPQHF
-	once	15	TRBV7-6	TRBJ2-5	TGTGCCAGCAGCTTGATTGACAGGCGCCAAGAGACCCAGTACTTC	CASSLIDRRQETQYF
-	-	12	TRBV5-8	TRBJ1-2	TGTGCCAGCAGCTTGGGGCCTTATGGCTACACCTTC	CASSLGPYGYTF
-	once	11	TRBV18	TRBJ2-7	TGTGCCAGCTCCTCGTCCTACGAGCAGTACTTC	CASSSSYEQYF
TRBD2	-	15	TRBV10-2	TRBJ2-1	TGCGCCAGCAGTGAGACCAGCGGGAGCTACAATGAGCAGTTCTTC	CASSETSGSYNEQFF
TRBD1	-	13	TRBV12-3/TRBV12-4	TRBJ2-3	TGTGCCAGCAGCGACAGGGGGACAGATACGCAGTATTTT	CASSDRGTDTQYF